Each of the 27 T cell receptor beta chains below was sequenced from the same sample in a study of control samples from healthy donors and cancer patients. Sequencing was performed with immunoSEQ multiplex PCR; in TCRdb, only in-frame clones are kept and a portion is missing. The table has about 170,000 clones, roughly nine tenths seen once. Sequencing was done on a sample of blood. These receptors all stem from a woman in her thirties in good health.

About this clone itself: The sample carries other DNA sequences with the same CDR3. The rearrangement uses TRBV6-4 and TRBJ1-1; D ambiguous. V lost 0 bases and J 0 bases, leaving 2 bases between the germline ends. The length of the CDR3 is 13 residues. Germline V lookup: CDR1 MRHNA, CDR2 SNTAGT. CDR3: CASSDSLNTEAFF. The CDR3 bases are TGTGCCAGCAGTGACTCTCTGAACACTGAAGCTTTCTTT.

The V and J genes are TRBV27 and TRBJ2-5; TRBD2 matches 7 bases. Trimming removed 0 bases from V and 4 bases from J; junction bases left unmatched: 5. Per germline, CDR1 MNHEY and CDR2 SMNVEV (reference sequence). CDR3 length: 15 residues. The CDR3 protein is CASSLSVGRRETQYF. In nucleotides, the CDR3 is TGTGCCAGCAGTTTATCGGTCGGGAGGAGAGAGACCCAGTACTTC.

In its sample, this clone was seen once. The rearrangement joins TRBV28 to TRBJ2-7; no definite D call. Germline-derived CDR1 and CDR2 are MDHEN and SYDVKM. V dropped 2 bases and J dropped 0 bases, with 8 bases sitting between them. The CDR3 has 14 residues. The CDR3 nucleotides read TGTGCCAGCAGTTTAGGCAGGATCTCCTACGAGCAGTACTTC. It encodes CASSLGRISYEQYF. Supplemented by reference TRBV28 and TRBJ2-7, the full variable domain reads DVKVTQSSRYLVKRTGEKVFLECVQDMDHENMFWYRQDPGLGLRLIYFSYDVKMKEKGDIPEGYSVSREKKERFSLILESASTNQTSMYLCASSLGRISYEQYFGPGTRLTVT.

This clone occurred a few times. The chain has TRBV25-1 and TRBJ1-4; D is perhaps TRBD1 (5 bases). This CDR3 region has 14 residues. Trimming removed 1 base from V and 7 bases from J, with 10 bases in between. Germline V gives CDR1 MGHDK, CDR2 SYGVNS. The CDR3 here is CASSEFGAGEKLFF. The CDR3 region has the DNA TGTGCCAGCAGTGAATTCGGGGCGGGTGAAAAACTGTTTTTT. Filled out from reference TRBV25-1 and TRBJ1-4, the complete variable domain reads EADIYQTPRYLVIGTGKKITLECSQTMGHDKMYWYQQDPGMELHLIHYSYGVNSTEKGDLSSESTVSRIRTEHFPLTLESARPSHTSQYLCASSEFGAGEKLFFGSGTQLSVL.

The CDR3 loop reads CASSLLLGTDTQYF. CDR3 coding DNA: TGTGCCAGCAGTTTATTACTAGGTACAGATACGCAGTATTTT. This chain connects TRBV28 to TRBJ2-3, with D tentatively TRBD2 (5 bases). The CDR3 loop spans 14 amino acids. V was cut by 1 base and J by 3 bases, with 8 bases left in between. CDR1 MDHEN and CDR2 SYDVKM come from the germline V gene. Variable domain in full (rest from reference TRBV28 and TRBJ2-3): DVKVTQSSRYLVKRTGEKVFLECVQDMDHENMFWYRQDPGLGLRLIYFSYDVKMKEKGDIPEGYSVSREKKERFSLILESASTNQTSMYLCASSLLLGTDTQYFGPGTRLTVL.

J is TRBJ1-1 and V is TRBV2, with unresolved D. Trimming took off 5 bases at V and 0 bases at J, with 7 bases between the two ends. The CDR3 consists of 13 residues. The V gene's germline CDR1 is SNHLY and CDR2 FYNNEI. This CDR3 reads CASSMVLNTEAFF. The CDR3 DNA follows: TGTGCCAGCAGTATGGTCCTGAACACTGAAGCTTTCTTT. Combining the CDR3 with reference TRBV2 and TRBJ1-1 gives the whole variable domain EPEVTQTPSHQVTQMGQEVILRCVPISNHLYFYWYRQILGQKVEFLVSFYNNEISEKSEIFDDQFSVERPDGSNFTLKIRSTKLEDSAMYFCASSMVLNTEAFFGQGTRLTVV.

The chain uses TRBV20-1 and TRBJ1-4, with 10 bases identical to TRBD1. J was trimmed by 7 bases and V by 3 bases; bases with no gene match: 5. This CDR3 contains 14 residues. Germline V gene sequence: CDR1 DFQATT, CDR2 SNEGSKA (reference sequence). The CDR3 region has the DNA TGCAGTGCTAGTGGGGACAGGGGAATTGAAAAACTGTTTTTT. Translating it yields CSASGDRGIEKLFF.

This clone was seen only once. The chain carries TRBV11-3 and TRBJ2-1; D is undetermined. Germline-derived CDR1 and CDR2 are SGHNT and YENEEA. V was trimmed by 2 bases and J by 9 bases, leaving 5 bases between them. This CDR3 has 11 amino acids. This CDR3 reads CASSLRSEQFF. The DNA for the CDR3 is TGTGCCAGCAGCTTACGGAGTGAGCAGTTCTTC. Drawing the rest from reference TRBV11-3 and TRBJ2-1, the complete variable domain is EAGVVQSPRYKIIEKKQPVAFWCNPISGHNTLYWYLQNLGQGPELLIRYENEEAVDDSQLPKDRFSAERLKGVDSTLKIQPAELGDSAVYLCASSLRSEQFFGPGTRLTVL.

The genes are TRBV11-2 and TRBJ2-5; D gene unclear. Germline values: CDR1 SGHAT, CDR2 FQNNGV. Trimming took off 6 bases at V and 0 bases at J, with 5 bases between the two ends. The CDR3 has 12 amino acids. CDR3 nucleotide sequence: TGTGCCAGCAGTGACTACCAAGAGACCCAGTACTTC. Its protein product is CASSDYQETQYF.

The rearrangement links TRBV28 to TRBJ2-1; 9 bases fit TRBD2. There are 12 residues in the CDR3. The trim removed 3 bases at V and 15 bases at J, leaving 6 bases unmatched. CDR1 and CDR2 from the germline V gene are MDHEN and SYDVKM. This CDR3 reads CASSLLAGMRFF. DNA for the CDR3: TGTGCCAGCAGTTTGCTAGCGGGAATGCGGTTCTTC.

The V and J genes are TRBV5-4 and TRBJ1-1, with 7 bases matching TRBD1. The CDR3 sequence is 13 residues long. J was trimmed by 1 base and V by 3 bases; bases with no gene match: 0. Germline values: CDR1 SGHNT, CDR2 YYREEE (reference sequence). For the CDR3, the DNA is TGTGCCAGCAGCTGGGACAGGAACACTGAAGCTTTCTTT. It codes for CASSWDRNTEAFF.

This chain connects TRBV19 to TRBJ2-7; D may be TRBD2 (6 bases). The CDR3 contains 14 residues. V lost 5 bases to trimming and J lost 3 bases, with 14 bases between them. Germline V gene lookup returns CDR1 LNHDA and CDR2 SQIVND (reference sequence). CDR3 in amino acids: CASSPGGALYEQYF. The DNA of the CDR3 is TGTGCCAGTAGTCCAGGAGGGGCTCTCTACGAGCAGTACTTC. The full variable domain, in which reference TRBV19 and TRBJ2-7 provide the parts outside the CDR3, is DGGITQSPKYLFRKEGQNVTLSCEQNLNHDAMYWYRQDPGQGLRLIYYSQIVNDFQKGDIAEGYSVSREKKESFPLTVTSAQKNPTAFYLCASSPGGALYEQYFGPGTRLTVT.

This clone was recorded only once. V usage is TRBV7-2 and J usage is TRBJ1-5, with D perhaps TRBD1 (5 bases). Trimming left V 1 base short and J 5 bases short, with 9 bases between. The CDR3 loop spans 14 amino acids. Germline V gene lookup returns CDR1 SGHTA and CDR2 FQGNSA. The CDR3 nucleotides read TGTGCCAGCAGCTTAGGTCAGGGACATCAGCCCCAGCATTTT. Residues: CASSLGQGHQPQHF.

The CDR3 DNA is TGTGCCAGCAGCTTAGCTACAGGGGGCTCTGGAAACACCATATATTTT. This codes for CASSLATGGSGNTIYF. The chain joins TRBV7-3 to TRBJ1-3, with 8 bases lining up with TRBD1. Germline V gene lookup returns CDR1 SGHTA and CDR2 FQGTGA. The CDR3 is 16 residues long. J lost 0 bases, V lost 2 bases, and 3 bases had no gene match.

The chain joins TRBV10-2 to TRBJ1-2, with 10 positions matching TRBD1. The V and J ends lost 4 bases and 7 bases, in that order; junction bases with no gene match: 6. This CDR3 comprises 14 residues. The germline V gene encodes CDR1 WSHSY and CDR2 SAAADI. CDR3 nucleotides: TGCGCCAGCAGTGGTGGGACAGGGGTTGGTGGCTACACCTTC. It codes for CASSGGTGVGGYTF.

This sequence joins TRBV5-1 and TRBJ1-1, with a tentative D call TRBD1 (6 bases). The germline gives CDR1 SGHRS, CDR2 YFSETQ. The germline V and J ends were trimmed by 4 bases and 0 bases, with 13 bases remaining between them. This CDR3 is 15 amino acids long. CDR3 region: CASSPSGDMNTEAFF. CDR3 DNA sequence: TGCGCCAGCAGCCCCTCAGGGGACATGAACACTGAAGCTTTCTTT.

The rearrangement joins TRBV5-1 to TRBJ1-5, with D maybe TRBD1 (6 bases). V lost 0 bases to trimming and J lost 4 bases, with 11 bases between them. Germline CDR1 SGHRS, CDR2 YFSETQ. CDR3 length: 15 amino acids. The CDR3 loop is CASSLDGGANQPQHF. The CDR3 DNA is TGCGCCAGCAGCTTGGATGGGGGCGCGAATCAGCCCCAGCATTTT.

DNA for the CDR3: TGCAGTGCTAGAGATGGGGAGACCCAGTACTTC. Protein sequence: CSARDGETQYF. The V gene is TRBV20-1, the J gene TRBJ2-5; D is undetermined. The CDR3 totals 11 residues. V was clipped by 0 bases and J by 5 bases, with 4 bases between them. CDR1 DFQATT and CDR2 SNEGSKA come from the germline V gene (reference sequence).

The genes are TRBV4-1 and TRBJ2-1, with D unclear. The V and J ends lost 1 base and 8 bases respectively, with 3 bases between them. The CDR3 consists of 11 residues. CDR1 is MGHRA, CDR2 YSYEKL, per germline. DNA for the CDR3: TGCGCCAGCAGCCAAGCGTATGAGCAGTTCTTC. Translated: CASSQAYEQFF.

The chain is built from TRBV5-4 and TRBJ2-3, with 8 bases that match TRBD1. Germline loops: CDR1 SGHNT, CDR2 YYREEE (reference sequence). J lost 1 base, V lost 5 bases, and 3 bases had no gene match. The CDR3 extends over 14 amino acids. Written as DNA, the CDR3 is TGTGCCAGCAGGGGACAGGCGGGCACAGATACGCAGTATTTT. Translated: CASRGQAGTDTQYF.

The chain recombines TRBV7-8 with TRBJ1-3, with TRBD1 matching 11 bases. The CDR3 is made up of 13 amino acids. Trimming at V came to 10 bases and at J to 4 bases, leaving 3 bases not matched to a gene. Per the germline V gene, CDR1 is SGHVS and CDR2 is FQNEAQ. The CDR3 sequence is CATGTGGGNTIYF. The CDR3 DNA follows: TGTGCCACCGGGACAGGGGGGGGAAACACCATATATTTT.

The V and J genes are TRBV2 and TRBJ2-7, with TRBD2 matching 7 bases. This CDR3 contains 14 residues. Looked up from germline, CDR1 is SNHLY and CDR2 is FYNNEI. V lost 2 bases to trimming and J lost 0 bases; unmatched junction nucleotides: 1. The CDR3 sequence: CASSETSASYEQYF. The CDR3 DNA is TGTGCCAGCAGTGAAACTAGCGCCTCCTACGAGCAGTACTTC.

V is TRBV27 and J is TRBJ1-1, with D unclear. The V end lost 0 bases, the J end lost 1 base, and 9 bases lay between the germline ends. Germline values: CDR1 MNHEY, CDR2 SMNVEV (reference sequence). This CDR3 has 15 amino acids. CDR3 region: CASSLSRVGNTEAFF. The CDR3 DNA follows: TGTGCCAGCAGTTTATCTAGAGTGGGGAACACTGAAGCTTTCTTT.

This clone was detected only a few times. V usage is TRBV3-1 (or the pseudogene TRBV3-2) and J usage is TRBJ2-7; 8 bases align to TRBD2. This CDR3 region has 13 residues. Looked up from germline, CDR1 is LGHDT and CDR2 is YNNKEL (reference sequence). Trimming took 4 bases from V and 6 from J; bases not matched to a gene: 5. CDR3 sequence reads: CASSPSGRGEQYF. The CDR3 bases are TGTGCCAGCAGCCCAAGCGGGAGAGGCGAGCAGTACTTC.

The chain couples TRBV19 to TRBJ1-2; TRBD1 aligns across 10 bases. Germline CDR1 LNHDA, CDR2 SQIVND (reference sequence). Trimming took 4 bases from V and 7 from J; bases not matched to a gene: 12. CDR3 length: 16 residues. CDR3 DNA: TGTGCCAGTAGTACACTTTCCGTGACAGGGGGCTTTGGCTACACCTTC. Protein product: CASSTLSVTGGFGYTF.

This sequence joins TRBV6-5 and TRBJ1-6, with 8 bases identical to TRBD1. CDR3 length: 15 residues. V lost 2 bases, J lost 5 bases, and 2 bases stayed unmatched. Germline V gene data show CDR1 as MNHEY and CDR2 as SVGAGI. CDR3 coding DNA: TGTGCCAGCAGTTACGGGGGACAGGATAATTCACCCCTCCACTTT. As protein: CASSYGGQDNSPLHF.

V gene TRBV6-4 combines with J gene TRBJ2-6; D gene uncertain. Trimming pared 4 bases from V and 3 bases from J, leaving 10 bases between. CDR3 length: 15 residues. Germline CDR1 and CDR2: MRHNA and SNTAGT. The CDR3 loop is CASSVGIFGANVLTF. The CDR3 bases are TGTGCCAGCAGTGTGGGGATATTTGGGGCCAACGTCCTGACTTTC.